These 24 T cell receptor beta chains were all obtained from the same sample, sequenced in a study of lymphopenia after photon versus proton radiotherapy. The protocol was immunoSEQ multiplex PCR, while the TCRdb copy is restricted to in-frame clones and leaves out a portion. Of approximately 21,000 clones listed, about 85% are singletons. Material: peripheral blood, obtained from a patient treated with photon-based radiotherapy. The source of these receptors is a man in his fifties or sixties with pancreatic cancer.

The gene calls are TRBV9 and TRBJ2-7; D not certain. The CDR3 is 13 amino acids. Trimming left V 0 bases short and J 0 bases short, with 4 bases between. Germline CDR1 and CDR2: SGDLS and YYNGEE. The CDR3: CASSVGGSYEQYF. CDR3 coding DNA: TGTGCCAGCAGCGTAGGTGGCTCCTACGAGCAGTACTTC.

This chain connects TRBV19 to TRBJ2-3, with D tentatively TRBD2 (7 bases). The CDR3 is 15 amino acids. Germline V CDR1 and CDR2: LNHDA, SQIVND (reference sequence). Deletions cut 5 bases from V and 5 bases from J, with 17 bases between. Here the CDR3 reads CASSPIGGAKDTQYF. In DNA form, the CDR3 reads TGTGCCAGTAGTCCCATAGGGGGGGCGAAAGATACGCAGTATTTT.

The chain couples TRBV12-5 to TRBJ1-1; D is undetermined. Germline loops: CDR1 LGHNT, CDR2 FRNRAP. The CDR3 spans 14 residues. Trimming removed 4 bases from V and 3 bases from J, with 12 bases in between. The CDR3 sequence: CASGSGTAYTEAFF. CDR3 DNA sequence: TGTGCTAGTGGTTCTGGAACAGCGTACACTGAAGCTTTCTTT. Drawing the rest from reference TRBV12-5 and TRBJ1-1, the complete variable domain is DARVTQTPRHKVTEMGQEVTMRCQPILGHNTVFWYRQTMMQGLELLAYFRNRAPLDDSGMPKDRFSAEMPDATLATLKIQPSEPRDSAVYFCASGSGTAYTEAFFGQGTRLTVV.

The chain employs TRBV10-2 and TRBJ2-2; D perhaps matches TRBD2 (5 bases). Germline values: CDR1 WSHSY, CDR2 SAAADI. The CDR3 consists of 13 residues. The ends were cut back, 7 bases at V and 4 bases at J, with 10 bases in the middle. The CDR3 DNA sequence: TGCGCCAGCAACGGGGAAGGCACCGGGGAGCTGTTTTTT. This codes for CASNGEGTGELFF.

The chain is built from TRBV29-1 and TRBJ1-1; D may be TRBD1 (6 bases). This CDR3 has 11 amino acids. The germline CDR1 and CDR2 sequences are SQVTM and ANQGSEA. V was pared by 6 bases and J by 6 bases, with 11 bases between. This CDR3 is CSVRQAAEAFF. The CDR3 nucleotides read TGCAGCGTACGACAGGCGGCTGAAGCTTTCTTT. The full variable domain, its missing parts supplied by reference TRBV29-1 and TRBJ1-1, is SAVISQKPSRDICQRGTSLTIQCQVDSQVTMMFWYRQQPGQSLTLIATANQGSEATYESGFVIDKFPISRPNLTFSTLTVSNMSPEDSSIYLCSVRQAAEAFFGQGTRLTVV.

The chain recombines TRBV15 with TRBJ2-2, with D tentatively TRBD1 (6 bases). V was shortened by 1 base and J by 12 bases, with 15 bases between the two germline ends. CDR3 size: 14 residues. Germline V gene lookup returns CDR1 LNHNV and CDR2 YYDKDF (reference sequence). CDR3 DNA: TGTGCCACCAGCAGAGTTGCCGAACAGGGACAGCTGTTTTTT. Translation gives CATSRVAEQGQLFF.

V and J are TRBV9 and TRBJ2-1; 9 bases agree with TRBD1. Trimming took 3 bases from V and 6 from J; bases not matched to a gene: 4. Looked up from germline, CDR1 is SGDLS and CDR2 is YYNGEE. The length of the CDR3 is 14 residues. CDR3 region: CASSGTGVGNEQFF. As DNA, the CDR3 is TGTGCCAGCAGCGGGACAGGGGTGGGCAATGAGCAGTTCTTC.

This sequence joins TRBV6-5 and TRBJ2-7, with D perhaps matching TRBD1 (5 bases). V lost 6 bases to trimming and J lost 2 bases, with 8 bases between them. Germline CDR1 is MNHEY and CDR2 is SVGAGI. The CDR3 spans 12 residues. In DNA form, the CDR3 reads TGTGCCAGCAGGCCAGGGCCCTACGAGCAGTACTTC. Protein product: CASRPGPYEQYF.

The J gene is TRBJ2-1, the V gene TRBV2; TRBD2 aligns across 9 bases. The germline V gene encodes CDR1 SNHLY and CDR2 FYNNEI. Trimming cost V 5 bases and J 1 base; bases outside gene matches: 3. There are 15 residues in the CDR3. CDR3 sequence (DNA): TGTGCCAGCAGTTCGACTAGCGGTTCCTACAATGAGCAGTTCTTC. Residues: CASSSTSGSYNEQFF.

The rearrangement uses TRBV6-5 and TRBJ2-7; TRBD1 matches 10 bases. The ends lost 6 bases at V and 6 bases at J; junction bases unmatched: 8. The germline CDR1 and CDR2 sequences are MNHEY and SVGAGI. CDR3 size: 14 residues. CDR3 nucleotide sequence: TGTGCCAGCAGAAAGGGAGGACAGGGGGGCGAGCAGTACTTC. Translating gives CASRKGGQGGEQYF.

The chain joins TRBV6-6 to TRBJ1-1, with D hard to call. V was clipped by 0 bases and J by 5 bases, with 13 bases between them. In germline, CDR1 is MNHNY, CDR2 SVGAGI (reference sequence). CDR3 size: 15 residues. The CDR3 protein is CASSYSGGIGTEAFF. The CDR3 DNA is TGTGCCAGCAGTTACTCGGGAGGGATTGGAACTGAAGCTTTCTTT.

The chain recombines TRBV13 with TRBJ2-1; 10 positions agree with TRBD2. V shed 5 bases and J 5 bases; nucleotides not matched to a gene: 12. Germline V gives CDR1 PRHDT, CDR2 FYEKMQ (reference sequence). The CDR3 consists of 17 residues. CDR3 bases: TGTGCCAGCAGCACAGATTTAGCGGGGGGCTCTGACAATGAGCAGTTCTTC. It is translated as CASSTDLAGGSDNEQFF.

The V gene is TRBV7-9, the J gene TRBJ1-5, with D tentatively TRBD1 (6 bases). Germline V gives CDR1 SEHNR, CDR2 FQNEAQ (reference sequence). Trimming shortened V by 1 base and J by 5 bases, and 12 bases separated the two germline ends. This CDR3 contains 15 residues. CDR3 sequence reads: CASSLGSNRDQPQHF. As DNA, the CDR3 is TGTGCCAGCAGCTTAGGGTCAAACAGGGATCAGCCCCAGCATTTT. Filled out from reference TRBV7-9 and TRBJ1-5, the complete variable domain reads DTGVSQNPRHKITKRGQNVTFRCDPISEHNRLYWYRQTLGQGPEFLTYFQNEAQLEKSRLLSDRFSAERPKGSFSTLEIQRTEQGDSAMYLCASSLGSNRDQPQHFGDGTRLSIL.

J is TRBJ2-5 and V is TRBV4-2; TRBD2 agrees at 8 bases. V lost 0 bases to trimming and J lost 2 bases; unmatched junction nucleotides: 11. Germline CDR1 LGHNA, CDR2 YNFKEQ. The CDR3 is made up of 18 amino acids. The CDR3 sequence: CASSQEGRGSGDQETQYF. The DNA of the CDR3 is TGTGCCAGCAGCCAAGAAGGACGTGGTAGCGGGGATCAAGAGACCCAGTACTTC.

About this clone itself: Germline is not matched at one junction end, which may reflect a read error. The CDR3 DNA is TGTGCCAGCAACTTATGGCAGGCCGGGGAGACCGGGGAGCTGTTTTTT. Amino acid sequence: CASNLWQAGETGELFF. This chain joins TRBV11-2 and TRBJ2-2; D perhaps matches TRBD2 (5 bases). There are 16 residues in the CDR3. Germline V gene lookup returns CDR1 SGHAT and CDR2 FQNNGV.

The gene calls are TRBV6-1 and TRBJ2-7; no definite D call. Trimming took off 9 bases at V and 2 bases at J, with 8 bases between the two ends. CDR1 MNHNS and CDR2 SASEGT come from the germline V gene. The CDR3 has 11 amino acids. The CDR3 sequence: CASVTTYEQYF. The DNA of the CDR3 is TGTGCCAGTGTCACGACCTACGAGCAGTACTTC.

V and J are TRBV18 and TRBJ2-5, with TRBD2 as a possible D gene (6 bases). V was trimmed by 5 bases and J by 5 bases, leaving 12 bases between them. The length of the CDR3 is 13 residues. CDR1 is KGHSH and CDR2 is LQKENI in the germline V gene. The CDR3 nucleotides read TGTGCCAGCTCAAGGAGTCGGGGGGAGACCCAGTACTTC. It is translated as CASSRSRGETQYF.

This clone was seen a single time. The rearrangement links TRBV6-5 to TRBJ1-4; possible D gene TRBD1, 6 bases. The V end lost 7 bases, the J end lost 2 bases, and 11 bases lay between the germline ends. In germline, CDR1 is MNHEY, CDR2 SVGAGI. This CDR3 contains 14 residues. The CDR3 here is CASTQGFTNEKLFF. CDR3 coding DNA: TGTGCCAGCACCCAGGGGTTCACTAATGAAAAACTGTTTTTT.

The chain has TRBV9 and TRBJ2-3; D assignment may be TRBD1 or TRBD2 (5 bases each). The CDR3 totals 15 residues. V was trimmed by 3 bases and J by 2 bases, leaving 13 bases between them. Germline V gene sequence: CDR1 SGDLS, CDR2 YYNGEE. The CDR3 loop is CASSAGRTNTDTQYF. CDR3 DNA: TGTGCCAGCAGCGCGGGACGGACAAACACAGATACGCAGTATTTT.

V gene TRBV7-2 combines with J gene TRBJ1-2; possible D gene TRBD1, 5 bases. The germline gives CDR1 SGHTA, CDR2 FQGNSA. The CDR3 loop spans 14 amino acids. Trimming stripped 5 bases from V and 4 bases from J, with 14 bases between. Here the CDR3 DNA reads TGTGCCAGCAGCCGAAGGGGAATTTCCTATGGCTACACCTTC. It is translated as CASSRRGISYGYTF.

In its sample, this clone was seen a few times. This chain connects TRBV15 to TRBJ1-1; D remains ambiguous. The CDR3 has 17 residues. With 6 bases removed from V and 4 bases from J, the gap between germline ends came to 24 bases. The germline gives CDR1 LNHNV, CDR2 YYDKDF (reference sequence). CDR3 sequence reads: CATRETLRGFKGTEAFF. The CDR3 DNA reads TGTGCCACCAGGGAGACACTGAGAGGGTTTAAAGGCACTGAAGCTTTCTTT.

V is TRBV5-1 and J is TRBJ2-4; no clear D gene. Deletions cut 4 bases from V and 6 bases from J, with 11 bases between. Germline values: CDR1 SGHRS, CDR2 YFSETQ. The CDR3 is 13 residues long. The CDR3, as DNA: TGCGCCAGCAGCCCATCGAAGGGAAACATTCAGTACTTC. This gives the protein CASSPSKGNIQYF.

The genes are TRBV11-3 and TRBJ2-3; D might be TRBD1 (5 bases). CDR3 size: 12 residues. Germline V CDR1 and CDR2: SGHNT, YENEEA. The germline V and J ends were trimmed by 8 bases and 0 bases, with 6 bases remaining between them. CDR3 sequence (DNA): TGTGCCAGCCAGGGTAGCACAGATACGCAGTATTTT. Translated: CASQGSTDTQYF. Full variable domain (outside the CDR3, taken from reference TRBV11-3 and TRBJ2-3): EAGVVQSPRYKIIEKKQPVAFWCNPISGHNTLYWYLQNLGQGPELLIRYENEEAVDDSQLPKDRFSAERLKGVDSTLKIQPAELGDSAVYLCASQGSTDTQYFGPGTRLTVL.

The V call is TRBV6-5, the J call TRBJ2-7; D possibly uses TRBD1 or TRBD2 (5 bases each). The CDR3 is made up of 14 amino acids. CDR1 MNHEY and CDR2 SVGAGI come from the germline V gene. The ends were cut back, 5 bases at V and 3 bases at J, with 14 bases in the middle. The CDR3 DNA follows: TGTGCCAGCAGTCCCGAGGCAGGGAGCTACGAGCAGTACTTC. Its protein is CASSPEAGSYEQYF.